These T cell receptor beta chains were read from a single sample in a study of shared clonotypes between healthy human individuals. Assay: immunoSEQ multiplex PCR; the TCRdb copy retains only in-frame clones and omits some. The sample contains approximately 590,000 clones, just under 97% of which appear only once. Sequences were obtained from naive CD8+ T cells sorted from blood. The receptor set was obtained from a woman in her 30s in good health. The conserved cysteine and the conserved F or W are not part of the CDR3 here. Size tells how often a clone was seen (once, few, many) or the class of an expanded clone, and some rows leave it out.

. TRBJ2-3 TRBV5-4 ASSLGTGGGTDTQY
once TRBJ1-1 TRBV7-9 ASSLAGYMNTEAF
. TRBJ2-7 TRBV27 ASSPSRGSGNYEQY
. TRBJ2-1 TRBV7-9 ASRWGEAEQF
. TRBJ2-2 TRBV30 AWSVNWGSNTGELF
. . TRBV5-4 ASSSDRGTRRDEQY
. TRBJ1-1 TRBV19 ASSTGPEMNTEAF
. TRBJ2-5 TRBV13 ASSSSGLPRETQY
. TRBJ2-2 TRBV4-1 ASSRTSGAPGELF
. TRBJ2-2 TRBV6-1 ASSVSGELF
. TRBJ1-5 TRBV27 ASSSSDSNQPQH
. TRBJ2-2 TRBV29-1 SVDLTSGVPGELF
. TRBJ1-2 TRBV6-5 ASSGGLSDGYT
. TRBJ2-6 TRBV27 ASSHTTGTGYANVLT
. TRBJ2-1 TRBV7-8 ASSLGLAPNEQF
. TRBJ2-7 TRBV18 ASSPTYGRDEQY